These 9 T cell receptor beta chains were sequenced from one sample in a study of Tregs in tolerant kidney transplant recipients. The data were produced by immunoSEQ multiplex PCR, yet TCRdb's version contains in-frame clones alone and is incomplete. Among 240,000 or so clones, about 80% were seen once, and the ten largest hold less than 0.75%. Specimen: CD4+ T cells from blood. The receptors were sampled from a human donor in good health.

This sequence joins TRBV7-6 and TRBJ1-5; D gene ambiguous. CDR1 is SGHVS and CDR2 is FNYEAQ in the germline V gene. This CDR3 contains 13 residues. The V end was cut by 1 base, the J end by 6 bases, with 7 bases between. The CDR3 sequence is CASSLVGGQPQHF. In DNA, the CDR3 is TGTGCCAGCAGCTTAGTGGGCGGTCAGCCCCAGCATTTT.

The chain uses TRBV5-1 and TRBJ2-7; TRBD2 matches 7 bases. Trimming took 4 bases from V and 2 from J; bases not matched to a gene: 3. The CDR3 extends over 13 amino acids. Per the germline V gene, CDR1 is SGHRS and CDR2 is YFSETQ. The CDR3 region is CASSLAAPYEQYF. In nucleotides, the CDR3 is TGCGCCAGCAGCCTAGCGGCTCCCTACGAGCAGTACTTC.

This clone was picked up a small number of times. The chain is built from TRBV6-5 and TRBJ1-6; D is uncertain. The V end was cut by 0 bases, the J end by 5 bases, with 11 bases between. The CDR3 totals 16 residues. Germline V gene data show CDR1 as MNHEY and CDR2 as SVGAGI. CDR3 nucleotide sequence: TGTGCCAGCAGTTACTCGATACAGAACAATAATTCACCCCTCCACTTT. This encodes CASSYSIQNNNSPLHF.

V is TRBV5-6 and J is TRBJ1-2; 8 positions agree with TRBD1. Looked up from germline, CDR1 is SGHDT and CDR2 is YYEEEE. With V trimmed by 4 bases and J by 0 bases, 5 bases remained unmatched. The CDR3 sequence is 15 residues long. The DNA for the CDR3 is TGTGCCAGCAGCGAACAGACAGGGGCTAACTATGGCTACACCTTC. Residues: CASSEQTGANYGYTF.

The chain is built from TRBV28 and TRBJ2-3, with D hard to call. There are 12 residues in the CDR3. Germline V lookup: CDR1 MDHEN, CDR2 SYDVKM. V shed 6 bases and J shed 0 bases, with 4 bases lying between them. The CDR3 sequence is CASRYSTDTQYF. CDR3 DNA sequence: TGTGCCAGCAGGTATAGCACAGATACGCAGTATTTT. The full variable domain, its missing parts supplied by reference TRBV28 and TRBJ2-3, is DVKVTQSSRYLVKRTGEKVFLECVQDMDHENMFWYRQDPGLGLRLIYFSYDVKMKEKGDIPEGYSVSREKKERFSLILESASTNQTSMYLCASRYSTDTQYFGPGTRLTVL.

This clone has just a few counts. The rearrangement links TRBV20-1 to TRBJ2-5, with D unresolved. Germline V gives CDR1 DFQATT, CDR2 SNEGSKA (reference sequence). This CDR3 is built from 10 residues. V was pared by 2 bases and J by 6 bases, with 4 bases between. The CDR3 region has the DNA TGCAGTGCTAGACGGAAGACCCAGTACTTC. Protein sequence: CSARRKTQYF.

The CDR3 sequence: CASNSGGKGLETQYF. CDR3 nucleotides: TGCGCCAGCAATTCCGGCGGCAAAGGTTTGGAGACCCAGTACTTC. V usage is TRBV5-1 and J usage is TRBJ2-5; D is unresolved. CDR3 length equals 15 residues. Deletions cut 6 bases from V and 5 bases from J, with 20 bases between. The germline V gene has CDR1 SGHRS and CDR2 YFSETQ.

The CDR3 region has the DNA TGTGCCAGCAGGGACAGGGGGACCTCTGGGGCCAACGTCCTGACTTTC. Protein: CASRDRGTSGANVLTF. This chain links TRBV18 with TRBJ2-6; the match to TRBD1 covers 11 bases. The CDR3 totals 16 residues. Germline values: CDR1 KGHSH, CDR2 LQKENI. Unmatched junction bases numbered 3, after V lost 8 bases and J lost 0 bases.

On this clone: Other DNA sequences from this sample encode an identical CDR3 as well. J is TRBJ1-1 and V is TRBV5-1; D is undetermined. The CDR3 covers 13 residues. Germline V gene lookup returns CDR1 SGHRS and CDR2 YFSETQ. Trimming shortened V by 0 bases and J by 1 base, and 4 bases separated the two germline ends. The CDR3 loop is CASSLGRNTEAFF. The DNA for the CDR3 is TGCGCCAGCAGCTTGGGGAGGAACACTGAAGCTTTCTTT.